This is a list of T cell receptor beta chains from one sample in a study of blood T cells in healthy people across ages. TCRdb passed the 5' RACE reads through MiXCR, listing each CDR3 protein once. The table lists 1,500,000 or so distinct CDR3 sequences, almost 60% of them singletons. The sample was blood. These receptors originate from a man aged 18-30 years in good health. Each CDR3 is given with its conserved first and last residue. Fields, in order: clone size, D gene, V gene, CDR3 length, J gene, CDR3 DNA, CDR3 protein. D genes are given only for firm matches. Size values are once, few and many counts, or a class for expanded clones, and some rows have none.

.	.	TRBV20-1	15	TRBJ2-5	TGCAGTGCTAGAAGGACATGGCAATCCCAAGAGACCCAGTACTTC	CSARRTWQSQETQYF
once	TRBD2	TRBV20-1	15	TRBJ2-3	TGCAGTGCTATATCCACTAGCGGCCTCACAGATACGCAGTATTTT	CSAISTSGLTDTQYF
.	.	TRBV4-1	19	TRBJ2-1	TGCGCCAGCACCTCGAAAATCGTCGTACAGGGGGGGGCTAACAATGAGCAGTTCTTC	CASTSKIVVQGGANNEQFF
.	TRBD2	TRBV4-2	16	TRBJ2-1	TGTGCCAGCAGCGAACCCGGGGGGACCTCCTACAATGAGCAGTTCTTC	CASSEPGGTSYNEQFF
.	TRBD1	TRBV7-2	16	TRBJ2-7	TGTGCCAGCAGCCAGTGGGTCGGGGACAGGGAATACGAGCAGTACTTC	CASSQWVGDREYEQYF
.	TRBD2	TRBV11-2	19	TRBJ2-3	TGTGCCAGCAGCTTAAATTCCGGGACTAGCGGGGGGGCCGTAGATACGCAGTATTTT	CASSLNSGTSGGAVDTQYF
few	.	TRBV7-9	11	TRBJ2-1	TGTGCCAGCAGCTTAGCGCGTGAGCAGTTCTTC	CASSLAREQFF
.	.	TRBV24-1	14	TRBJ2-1	TGTGCCACCAGTGATAGAAAGCGGTACAATGAGCAGTTCTTC	CATSDRKRYNEQFF
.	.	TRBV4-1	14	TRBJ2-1	TGCGCCAGCAGCCCACAACCCCCCACGGATGAGCAGTTCTTC	CASSPQPPTDEQFF
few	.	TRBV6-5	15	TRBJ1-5	TGTGCCAGCAGCTCACAGGGTTTGGACAATCAGCCCCAGCATTTT	CASSSQGLDNQPQHF
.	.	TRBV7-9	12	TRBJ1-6	TGTGCCAGCACCCAGGGAAATTCACCCCTCCACTTT	CASTQGNSPLHF
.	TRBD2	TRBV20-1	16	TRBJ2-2	TGCAGTGCTAGGGGACTAGCGGGAGAGCAATCTGGGGAGCTGTTTTTT	CSARGLAGEQSGELFF
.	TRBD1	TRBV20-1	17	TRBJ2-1	TGCAGTGCTAGACGTCCCGGGACAGTTAGCTCCTACAATGAGCAGTTCTTC	CSARRPGTVSSYNEQFF
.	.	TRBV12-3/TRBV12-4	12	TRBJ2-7	TGTGCCAGCAGTCCCGTATATTACGAGCAGTACTTC	CASSPVYYEQYF
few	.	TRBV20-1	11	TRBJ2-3	TGCAGTCTTGAGAGGACAGATACGCAGTATTTT	CSLERTDTQYF
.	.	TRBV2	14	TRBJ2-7	TGTGCCAGCAGTGAAAGGATGGGTACCTACGAGCAGTACTTC	CASSERMGTYEQYF
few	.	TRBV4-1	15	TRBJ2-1	TGCGCCAGCAGCCAAGATGGTACGCAGGGATGGGAGCAGTTCTTC	CASSQDGTQGWEQFF
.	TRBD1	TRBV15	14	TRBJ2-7	TGTGCCACCAGCAGAGATCCGGGACAGGGGACGGAGTACTTC	CATSRDPGQGTEYF
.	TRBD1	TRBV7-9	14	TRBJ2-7	TGTGCCAGCAGTTTCCGACAGGGGAATTACGAGCAGTACTTC	CASSFRQGNYEQYF
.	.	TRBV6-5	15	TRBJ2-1	TGTGCCAGCAGTGGGGCTGGCGCCTACTACAATGAGCAGTTCTTC	CASSGAGAYYNEQFF
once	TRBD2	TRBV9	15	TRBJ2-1	TGTGCCAGCAGCGTAGACAGCGGGAATACAGATGAGCAGTTCTTC	CASSVDSGNTDEQFF
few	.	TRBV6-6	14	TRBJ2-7	TGTGCCAGCAGACCACTAGACTCGTACTACGAGCAGTACTTC	CASRPLDSYYEQYF
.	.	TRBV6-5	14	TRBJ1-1	TGTGCCAGCAGTGAACAGGGAAGGAACACTGAAGCTTTCTTT	CASSEQGRNTEAFF
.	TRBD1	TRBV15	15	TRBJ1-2	TGTGCCACCAGCAGAGACCGACAGGGAACTAGTGGCTACACCTTC	CATSRDRQGTSGYTF
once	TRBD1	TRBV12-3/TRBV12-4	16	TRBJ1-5	TGTGCCAGCAGTTTTGAGGGACAGGGGGCGGATCAGCCCCAGCATTTT	CASSFEGQGADQPQHF
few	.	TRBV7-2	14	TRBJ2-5	TGTGCCAGCAGCTCCTCCGAGGGTTGGGAGACCCAGTACTTC	CASSSSEGWETQYF
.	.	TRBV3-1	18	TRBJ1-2	TGTGCCAGCAGCCAAGAAGATGGAAGGCCGAGAAACTCCAATGGCTACACCTTC	CASSQEDGRPRNSNGYTF
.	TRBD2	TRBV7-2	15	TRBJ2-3	TGTGCCAGCAGCTCCGCTAGCGGGATCTCAGATACGCAGTATTTT	CASSSASGISDTQYF
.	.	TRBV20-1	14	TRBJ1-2	TGCAGTGCCCTTGGCCAGACTGGGCTTGATGGCTACACCTTC	CSALGQTGLDGYTF